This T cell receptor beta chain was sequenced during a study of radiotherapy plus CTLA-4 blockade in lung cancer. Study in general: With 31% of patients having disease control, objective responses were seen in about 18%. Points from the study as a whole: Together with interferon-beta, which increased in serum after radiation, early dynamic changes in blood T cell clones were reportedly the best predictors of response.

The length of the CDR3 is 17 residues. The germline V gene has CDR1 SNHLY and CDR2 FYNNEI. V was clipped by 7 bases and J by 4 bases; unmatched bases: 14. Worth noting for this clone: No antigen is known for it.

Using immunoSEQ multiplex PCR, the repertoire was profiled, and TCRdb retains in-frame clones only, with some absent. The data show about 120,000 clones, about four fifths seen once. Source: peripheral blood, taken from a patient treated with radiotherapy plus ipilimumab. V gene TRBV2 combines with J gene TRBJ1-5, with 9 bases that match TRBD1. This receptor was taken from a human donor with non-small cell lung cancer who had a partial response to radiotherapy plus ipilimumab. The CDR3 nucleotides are TGTGCCAGCATACCGGGACAGGGTGGGTCAAGGAATCAGCCCCAGCATTTT. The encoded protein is CASIPGQGGSRNQPQHF.